Only a few counts were recorded for the clone carrying this T cell receptor beta chain. These data are taken from a study of blood T cell repertoires in COVID-19. In the original processing: Amplification of reference gene primers provided the estimated nucleated cell counts. Profiled with immunoSEQ multiplex PCR; TCRdb holds only in-frame clones, not every one. V, J and clone size are taken as reported in that table, and D and trimming were inferred from the DNA itself. The sample holds around 280,000 clones, around 85% seen once. The V and J ends lost 4 bases and 2 bases, in that order; junction bases with no gene match: 5. CDR3 length: 15 amino acids. Germline values: CDR1 MGHRA, CDR2 YSYEKL.

The chain links TRBV4-1 to TRBJ1-2; 9 bases fit TRBD1. This TCR derives from a woman in her 30s who had recovered from COVID-19. Sample: peripheral blood. The CDR3 is CASSRGDRENYGYTF. The CDR3 DNA reads as TGCGCCAGCAGCCGGGGGGACAGGGAAAACTATGGCTACACCTTC.